Below, 11 T cell receptor beta chains from the same sample are listed, as sequenced in a study of cytomegalovirus exposure and HLA in healthy donors. Amplification used 60 Vbeta primers and 13 Jbeta primers. The table came from immunoSEQ multiplex PCR; TCRdb's copy has only in-frame clones and leaves some out. The data show more than 150,000 clones, approximately 84% seen once. The sequencing sample was made of PBMCs. The origin of the receptors is a girl younger than two in good health and CMV-seronegative.

The V call is TRBV30, the J call TRBJ1-2; maybe TRBD1 (6 bases). CDR1 is GTSNPN and CDR2 is SVGIG in the germline V gene (reference sequence). V lost 0 bases and J lost 4, with 6 bases in between. There are 12 residues in the CDR3. Here the CDR3 DNA reads TGTGCCTGGAGTGTACAGGGCTATGGCTACACCTTC. Protein: CAWSVQGYGYTF.

The gene calls are TRBV5-1 and TRBJ2-1; D might be TRBD1 (5 bases). The germline V gene has CDR1 SGHRS and CDR2 YFSETQ. V lost 6 bases, J lost 5 bases, and 15 bases lay in between. The CDR3 runs 14 residues. CDR3 coding DNA: TGCGCCAGCAAATTCCAGGGCCAAAACAATGAGCAGTTCTTC. Protein sequence: CASKFQGQNNEQFF.

The chain joins TRBV6-1 to TRBJ2-7, with D possibly being TRBD2 (7 bases). The CDR3 is 13 residues long. Trimming shortened V by 7 bases and J by 5 bases, and 15 bases separated the two germline ends. Germline V CDR1 and CDR2: MNHNS, SASEGT. CDR3 amino acids: CASIPSGGHEQYF. CDR3 in DNA: TGTGCCAGCATCCCTTCGGGGGGCCACGAGCAGTACTTC.

This clone was counted a few times. J is TRBJ2-3 and V is TRBV6-5, with D maybe TRBD2 (7 bases). The CDR3 runs to 15 residues. The germline gives CDR1 MNHEY, CDR2 SVGAGI. The V end lost 2 bases, the J end lost 5 bases, and 14 bases lay between the germline ends. Here the CDR3 DNA reads TGTGCCAGCAGTTACGGGGGGGCGGCTGGAGATACGCAGTATTTT. Protein product: CASSYGGAAGDTQYF.

This clone appeared a single time. The chain uses TRBV6-5 and TRBJ2-5; 7 positions match TRBD2. This CDR3 has 13 residues. In germline, CDR1 is MNHEY, CDR2 SVGAGI. V lost 2 bases to trimming and J lost 4 bases; unmatched junction nucleotides: 1. The CDR3 DNA sequence: TGTGCCAGCAGTTACACGGGAGGAGAGACCCAGTACTTC. This codes for CASSYTGGETQYF.

This rearrangement joins TRBV6-5 to TRBJ2-2, with D hard to call. The V and J ends lost 4 bases and 5 bases respectively, with 5 bases between them. CDR3 size: 12 residues. Germline CDR1 MNHEY, CDR2 SVGAGI. The CDR3 coding sequence is TGTGCCAGCAGTTCAGATACCGGGGAGCTGTTTTTT. Its translation is CASSSDTGELFF.

V is TRBV5-1 and J is TRBJ2-7; 8 bases are a match to TRBD2. Germline V lookup: CDR1 SGHRS, CDR2 YFSETQ. This CDR3 has 14 amino acids. With V trimmed by 0 bases and J by 6 bases, 5 bases remained unmatched. CDR3 DNA: TGCGCCAGCAGCTTGGAGGGTAGCGGGACCGAGCAGTACTTC. Translation: CASSLEGSGTEQYF.

The V call is TRBV11-2, the J call TRBJ1-3; D gene uncertain. Per the germline V gene, CDR1 is SGHAT and CDR2 is FQNNGV. V lost 0 bases and J lost 2, with 11 bases in between. The CDR3 spans 16 residues. CDR3 amino acids: CASSLDQRVTGNTIYF. CDR3 nucleotide sequence: TGTGCCAGCAGCTTAGATCAAAGAGTTACTGGAAACACCATATATTTT.

The genes are TRBV9 and TRBJ2-3; maybe TRBD2 (6 bases). The CDR3 has 17 amino acids. Germline CDR1 and CDR2: SGDLS and YYNGEE. V was clipped by 0 bases and J by 5 bases, with 19 bases between them. The CDR3 DNA is TGTGCCAGCAGCGTAGCCCCCGGGGGAGTGGGCCAAGATACGCAGTATTTT. It yields the protein CASSVAPGGVGQDTQYF. The entire variable domain, with the rest obtained from reference TRBV9 and TRBJ2-3, is as follows: DSGVTQTPKHLITATGQRVTLRCSPRSGDLSVYWYQQSLDQGLQFLIQYYNGEERAKGNILERFSAQQFPDLHSELNLSSLELGDSALYFCASSVAPGGVGQDTQYFGPGTRLTVL.

V and J are TRBV15 and TRBJ2-5, with D possibly matching TRBD2 (5 bases). Germline CDR1 LNHNV, CDR2 YYDKDF (reference sequence). Trimming removed 3 bases at V and 0 bases at J, with 11 bases between. This CDR3 spans 15 amino acids. The CDR3 sequence is CATSRDSSYQETQYF. The CDR3 DNA sequence: TGTGCCACCAGCAGGGACTCCTCTTACCAAGAGACCCAGTACTTC.

The chain carries TRBV13 and TRBJ2-7, with 7 bases that match TRBD1. The CDR3 contains 15 residues. V lost 0 bases and J lost 2; bases outside the gene matches: 4. CDR1 PRHDT and CDR2 FYEKMQ come from the germline V gene (reference sequence). DNA for the CDR3: TGTGCCAGCAGCTTAGGAGGGGGCGGGCCCTACGAGCAGTACTTC. It is translated as CASSLGGGGPYEQYF. Full variable domain (remainder filled in from reference TRBV13 and TRBJ2-7): AAGVIQSPRHLIKEKRETATLKCYPIPRHDTVYWYQQGPGQDPQFLISFYEKMQSDKGSIPDRFSAQQFSDYHSELNMSSLELGDSALYFCASSLGGGGPYEQYFGPGTRLTVT.